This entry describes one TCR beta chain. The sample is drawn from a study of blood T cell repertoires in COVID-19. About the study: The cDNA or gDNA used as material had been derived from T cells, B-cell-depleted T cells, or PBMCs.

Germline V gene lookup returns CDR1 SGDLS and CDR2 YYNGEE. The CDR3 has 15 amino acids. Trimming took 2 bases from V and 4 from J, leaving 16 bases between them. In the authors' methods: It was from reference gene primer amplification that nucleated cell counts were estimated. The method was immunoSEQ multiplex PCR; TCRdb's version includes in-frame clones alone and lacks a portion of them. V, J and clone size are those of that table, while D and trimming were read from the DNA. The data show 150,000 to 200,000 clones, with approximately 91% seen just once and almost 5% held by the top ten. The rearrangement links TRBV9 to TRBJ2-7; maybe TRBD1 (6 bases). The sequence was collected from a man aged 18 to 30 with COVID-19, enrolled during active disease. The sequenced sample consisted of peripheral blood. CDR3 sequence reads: CASSVDPGAGYEQYF. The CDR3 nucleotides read TGTGCCAGCAGCGTTGACCCAGGGGCCGGTTACGAGCAGTACTTC.